This T cell receptor beta chain came from a study of sequential checkpoint blockade in melanoma. Across the whole study: After both sequences, patients received maintenance nivolumab.

Profiled with immunoSEQ multiplex PCR; TCRdb holds only in-frame clones, not every one. The data show roughly 20,000 clones, under 85% seen once. The treatment here: randomized to nivolumab then ipilimumab (arm A) or the reverse (arm B). None of the patients previously received DNA-damaging chemotherapy. From thawed PBMCs, live CD3+CD8+ cells negative for CD19 and CD56 were sorted. The CDR3 is 14 residues long. Deletions cut 7 bases from V and 4 bases from J, with 16 bases between. Germline CDR1 and CDR2: SNHLY and FYNNEI. The rearrangement uses TRBV2 and TRBJ1-1; TRBD1 is a possible D gene (5 bases). Source: CD8+ T cells sorted from blood (inferred from file names), taken from a patient given nivolumab and ipilimumab in sequence. The TCR sequence derives from a human donor with melanoma. CDR3 DNA sequence: TGTGCCAGCACCCTAAGGGGCGAGGTCACTGAAGCTTTCTTT. Translating gives CASTLRGEVTEAFF. The whole variable domain, filled in from reference TRBV2 and TRBJ1-1, reads EPEVTQTPSHQVTQMGQEVILRCVPISNHLYFYWYRQILGQKVEFLVSFYNNEISEKSEIFDDQFSVERPDGSNFTLKIRSTKLEDSAMYFCASTLRGEVTEAFFGQGTRLTVV.